Listed here are 25 T cell receptor beta chains from one sample, sequenced in a study of blood T cell repertoires in COVID-19. The repertoire was sequenced with immunoSEQ multiplex PCR; TCRdb's copy has only in-frame clones and lacks some. The sample comprises about 200,000 clones, 75% to 90% of which are singletons, and approximately 5.2% rests with the top ten. Material: peripheral blood. These receptors originate from a woman in her 70s with COVID-19, enrolled during active disease.

The chain carries TRBV9 and TRBJ1-1; D is unresolved. Germline CDR1 and CDR2: SGDLS and YYNGEE. The CDR3 totals 16 residues. V dropped 4 bases and J dropped 1 base, with 17 bases sitting between them. In DNA, the CDR3 is TGTGCCAGCAGCCTCGGAGCCGCAGCAGCGAACACTGAAGCTTTCTTT. Its protein product is CASSLGAAAANTEAFF. Using reference TRBV9 and TRBJ1-1 for the parts outside the CDR3, the full variable domain is DSGVTQTPKHLITATGQRVTLRCSPRSGDLSVYWYQQSLDQGLQFLIQYYNGEERAKGNILERFSAQQFPDLHSELNLSSLELGDSALYFCASSLGAAAANTEAFFGQGTRLTVV.

The chain has TRBV7-9 and TRBJ1-4; D is unresolved. The CDR3 is 16 residues long. Germline values: CDR1 SEHNR, CDR2 FQNEAQ (reference sequence). The V and J ends lost 1 base and 6 bases respectively, with 15 bases between them. In DNA, the CDR3 is TGTGCCAGCAGCTTAGTGGCAACTGGAGGTGATGAAAAACTGTTTTTT. The encoded protein is CASSLVATGGDEKLFF.

The chain links TRBV18 to TRBJ2-1; 10 positions match TRBD2. The CDR3 extends over 15 amino acids. The V segment lost 2 bases and the J segment 6 bases; nucleotides outside the gene matches: 4. CDR1 is KGHSH, CDR2 LQKENI, per germline. CDR3 nucleotides: TGTGCCAGCTCACCAGGACTAGCGGTTTTCAATGAGCAGTTCTTC. It codes for CASSPGLAVFNEQFF.

The chain carries TRBV11-2 and TRBJ2-5, with 9 bases lining up with TRBD1. There are 19 residues in the CDR3. V lost 0 bases and J lost 5; bases outside the gene matches: 16. CDR1 is SGHAT and CDR2 is FQNNGV in the germline V gene. CDR3 nucleotides: TGTGCCAGCAGCTTAGATGGGGGGTCGGGGACAGGGTTTCGGGAGACCCAGTACTTC. Its protein product is CASSLDGGSGTGFRETQYF.

J is TRBJ2-7 and V is TRBV29-1; D not certain. The CDR3 contains 12 residues. The germline V gene encodes CDR1 SQVTM and CDR2 ANQGSEA. Trimming left V 6 bases short and J 0 bases short, with 9 bases between. The chain's CDR3 is CSVETGSYEQYF. The CDR3 region has the DNA TGCAGCGTGGAGACCGGCTCCTACGAGCAGTACTTC.

This clone was detected once. The CDR3 is CASSQQDRVGDTEAFF. CDR3 nucleotides: TGCGCCAGCAGCCAACAGGACAGGGTGGGAGACACTGAAGCTTTCTTT. V gene TRBV4-3 combines with J gene TRBJ1-1, with 8 nucleotides matching TRBD1. The CDR3 has 16 residues. Germline V gene sequence: CDR1 LGHNA, CDR2 YSLEER. V dropped 2 bases and J dropped 3; count of bases not matched to a gene: 8.

This clone was counted between two and nine times. The CDR3 protein is CASSFGAGRTEAFF. DNA of the CDR3: TGTGCCAGCAGTTTCGGTGCAGGGCGGACTGAAGCTTTCTTT. This rearrangement joins TRBV28 to TRBJ1-1, with D tentatively TRBD1 (5 bases). Germline V gene lookup returns CDR1 MDHEN and CDR2 SYDVKM. Between the trimmed V and J ends, which lost 3 bases and 5 bases, there was a span of 13 bases. The length of the CDR3 is 14 residues. Full variable domain (remainder filled in from reference TRBV28 and TRBJ1-1): DVKVTQSSRYLVKRTGEKVFLECVQDMDHENMFWYRQDPGLGLRLIYFSYDVKMKEKGDIPEGYSVSREKKERFSLILESASTNQTSMYLCASSFGAGRTEAFFGQGTRLTVV.

CDR3 coding DNA: TGTGCCAGCAGTTGGACGGCGGGACCCTACGAGCAGTACTTC. Its protein is CASSWTAGPYEQYF. The gene calls are TRBV27 and TRBJ2-7, with D perhaps matching TRBD2 (6 bases). Deletions cut 4 bases from V and 2 bases from J, with 12 bases between. CDR1 and CDR2 (germline): MNHEY, SMNVEV (reference sequence). The CDR3 has 14 amino acids.

The gene calls are TRBV5-1 and TRBJ1-1, with unresolved D. CDR3 size: 15 residues. The germline V and J ends were trimmed by 0 bases and 1 base, with 10 bases remaining between them. Germline CDR1 reads SGHRS; CDR2 reads YFSETQ. CDR3 residues: CASSLGGAANTEAFF. CDR3 nucleotides: TGCGCCAGCAGCTTGGGTGGTGCGGCGAACACTGAAGCTTTCTTT.

This clone was counted a few times. V usage is TRBV6-6 and J usage is TRBJ2-2; TRBD1 aligns across 7 bases. The CDR3 has 15 residues. V lost 6 bases, J lost 3 bases, and 7 bases stayed unmatched. CDR1 and CDR2 from the germline V gene are MNHNY and SVGAGI (reference sequence). CDR3 nucleotides: TGTGCCAGCAGCCGACAGGGTCCGGACACCGGGGAGCTGTTTTTT. It translates to CASSRQGPDTGELFF.

This chain connects TRBV28 to TRBJ1-2, with 7 positions matching TRBD1. This CDR3 spans 14 amino acids. Germline lookup yields CDR1 MDHEN and CDR2 SYDVKM. J was trimmed by 4 bases and V by 7 bases; bases with no gene match: 9. Here the CDR3 reads CASTSGTAIYGYTF. The CDR3 bases are TGTGCCAGCACCTCCGGGACAGCGATCTATGGCTACACCTTC.

This rearrangement joins TRBV7-8 to TRBJ2-6; no clear D gene. This CDR3 has 15 residues. The germline CDR1 and CDR2 sequences are SGHVS and FQNEAQ. The V end lost 1 base, the J end lost 7 bases, and 11 bases lay between the germline ends. DNA for the CDR3: TGTGCCAGCAGCTTAGTCGGTAGTTTAGCCAACGTCCTGACTTTC. Its translation is CASSLVGSLANVLTF.

The chain combines TRBV19 with TRBJ1-1; 7 bases line up with TRBD1. Germline V lookup: CDR1 LNHDA, CDR2 SQIVND (reference sequence). Trimming at V came to 5 bases and at J to 5 bases, leaving 11 bases not matched to a gene. The length of the CDR3 is 15 residues. CDR3 region: CASSAGGLTGTEAFF. As DNA, the CDR3 is TGTGCCAGTAGTGCAGGGGGGCTGACGGGGACTGAAGCTTTCTTT.

V usage is TRBV19 and J usage is TRBJ1-2; D ambiguous. This CDR3 has 13 residues. The V gene's germline CDR1 is LNHDA and CDR2 SQIVND (reference sequence). Deletions cut 9 bases from V and 5 bases from J, with 16 bases between. CDR3 DNA: TGTGCCAGATCTATCATCCCGAGGTATGGCTACACCTTC. Its translation is CARSIIPRYGYTF.

The CDR3 reads CASSQTGRLVGYTF. CDR3 coding DNA: TGTGCCAGCAGCCAGACGGGTAGACTAGTTGGCTACACCTTC. V usage is TRBV3-1 (or the pseudogene TRBV3-2) and J usage is TRBJ1-2, with no clear D. Germline assignment: CDR1 LGHDT and CDR2 YNNKEL (reference sequence). V dropped 3 bases and J dropped 7 bases, with 15 bases sitting between them. The CDR3 sequence is 14 residues long.

This chain links TRBV28 with TRBJ1-2; 8 bases agree with TRBD1. V gave up 3 bases and J gave up 7 bases; unmatched junction bases: 4. In germline, CDR1 is MDHEN, CDR2 SYDVKM. The CDR3 is 13 amino acids. The CDR3 DNA reads as TGTGCCAGCAGTTTGGCCGGACAGGGTGGCTACACCTTC. As protein: CASSLAGQGGYTF.

In DNA, the CDR3 is TGTGCCAGCAGCTTGTATCAGGCAGAGTCACCCCTCCACTTT. Its protein product is CASSLYQAESPLHF. The rearrangement joins TRBV5-5 to TRBJ1-6; no clear D gene. Germline V gene data show CDR1 as SGHKS and CDR2 as YYEKEE (reference sequence). This CDR3 contains 14 residues. Trimming took 1 base from V and 10 from J, leaving 12 bases between them. Variable domain in full (rest from reference TRBV5-5 and TRBJ1-6): DAGVTQSPTHLIKTRGQQVTLRCSPISGHKSVSWYQQVLGQGPQFIFQYYEKEERGRGNFPDRFSARQFPNYSSELNVNALLLGDSALYLCASSLYQAESPLHFGNGTRLTVT.

The chain has TRBV5-1 and TRBJ2-1; D gene uncertain. Trimming removed 4 bases at V and 5 bases at J, with 10 bases between. This CDR3 has 13 amino acids. Per germline, CDR1 SGHRS and CDR2 YFSETQ. The CDR3 DNA sequence: TGCGCCAGCAGCCCGTCTTTAGACAATGAGCAGTTCTTC. Translation gives CASSPSLDNEQFF.

This clone appeared a few times. This chain uses TRBV11-1 with TRBJ1-2; 9 bases line up with TRBD1. Trimming cost V 2 bases and J 5 bases; bases outside gene matches: 6. The CDR3 is 15 residues long. Germline CDR1 SGHAT, CDR2 FQDESV (reference sequence). DNA of the CDR3: TGTGCCAGCAGCTTACGCACAGGGGGCATTTATGGCTACACCTTC. Encoded protein: CASSLRTGGIYGYTF.

V is TRBV6-6 and J is TRBJ2-6; D might be TRBD1 (5 bases). CDR1 and CDR2 from the germline V gene are MNHNY and SVGAGI (reference sequence). This CDR3 region has 15 residues. Trimming shortened V by 5 bases and J by 2 bases, and 10 bases separated the two germline ends. The CDR3: CASSPSRAGANVLTF. The DNA for the CDR3 is TGTGCCAGCAGTCCCTCCAGGGCTGGGGCCAACGTCCTGACTTTC.

The chain employs TRBV5-1 and TRBJ2-7, with a weak D call TRBD1 (6 bases). From germline, CDR1 is SGHRS and CDR2 YFSETQ. The V gene lost 3 bases and the J gene lost 3 bases, with 13 bases spanning the gap. This CDR3 has 14 residues. CDR3 region: CASSSSGTIYEQYF. The CDR3 DNA sequence: TGCGCCAGCAGCTCCTCCGGGACAATCTACGAGCAGTACTTC.

The V and J genes are TRBV2 and TRBJ2-5; no firm D call. Germline CDR1 and CDR2: SNHLY and FYNNEI. Trimming left V 11 bases short and J 2 bases short, with 12 bases between. There are 12 residues in the CDR3. CDR3 nucleotide sequence: TGTGCCGGCAACCAGAATCAAGAGACCCAGTACTTC. It codes for CAGNQNQETQYF.

This chain joins TRBV5-6 and TRBJ2-1; TRBD2 agrees at 12 bases. CDR1 is SGHDT and CDR2 is YYEEEE in the germline V gene. The junction had 4 bases not matched to a gene; V was cut back by 5 bases and J by 7 bases. This CDR3 contains 14 residues. The CDR3 reads CASRLAGGENEQFF. The CDR3 bases are TGTGCCAGCAGACTAGCGGGAGGTGAGAATGAGCAGTTCTTC.

In DNA, the CDR3 is TGTGCCAGCAGCCAACAGGGGTCCTACGAGCAGTACTTC. Translation: CASSQQGSYEQYF. The genes are TRBV7-2 and TRBJ2-7, with 7 bases identical to TRBD1. The V segment lost 5 bases and the J segment 1 base; nucleotides outside the gene matches: 2. The CDR3 contains 13 residues. Germline lookup yields CDR1 SGHTA and CDR2 FQGNSA.

The chain employs TRBV7-3 and TRBJ2-2; TRBD1 matches 7 bases. Germline values: CDR1 SGHTA, CDR2 FQGTGA. V lost 5 bases, J lost 2 bases, and 5 bases stayed unmatched. CDR3 length equals 15 residues. The CDR3 region has the DNA TGTGCCAGCAGCCCTGACAGGGATAACACCGGGGAGCTGTTTTTT. Translating it yields CASSPDRDNTGELFF.